These 14 T cell receptor beta chains were sequenced from one sample in a study of post-analysis software for immune sequencing data (dated by TCRdb to the mid-2010s). Library construction relied on PCR. TCRdb names Illumina HiSeq 2500 as the instrument used. To reduce PCR and sequencing biases, unique molecular identifiers were built into the TCR beta cDNA libraries. TCRdb reprocessed the public reads (quality trimming at Q25 with fastp, clone calling with MiXCR) and kept in-frame beta chains. Each entry merges the rows of one CDR3 protein and shows their most common DNA and genes. The sample profile shows hundreds of thousands of distinct CDR3 sequences; 25% to 30% of them were found once. Roughly 0.53% of the sample is taken by the ten largest. What these receptors recognize is not known. Broader findings and caveats from the paper: A few TRBV segments, including TRBV5-6, TRBV5-1 and TRBV20-1, were significantly more frequent in patients than controls.

Sample: blood. The origin of the receptors is a girl aged 10 to 17 with multiple sclerosis.

The table lists this clonotype with a few counts. J is TRBJ1-2 and V is TRBV20-1, with a weak D call TRBD1 (6 bases). With 3 bases removed from V and 1 base from J, the gap between germline ends came to 9 bases. This CDR3 spans 13 amino acids. Germline V gene lookup returns CDR1 DFQATT and CDR2 SNEGSKA (reference sequence). The CDR3 sequence: CSASYRVNYGYTF. The DNA for the CDR3 is TGCAGTGCTAGCTACAGGGTTAACTATGGCTACACCTTC.

This chain joins TRBV20-1 and TRBJ2-4; no definite D call. The CDR3 spans 12 residues. Looked up from germline, CDR1 is DFQATT and CDR2 is SNEGSKA (reference sequence). Trimming cost V 5 bases and J 8 bases, with 13 bases left between them. The CDR3 is CSALLGGDIQYF. CDR3 nucleotides: TGCAGTGCTCTCCTGGGTGGAGACATTCAGTACTTC.

V usage is TRBV10-2 and J usage is TRBJ1-5, with D possibly being TRBD1 (5 bases). The CDR3 totals 14 residues. V lost 2 bases to trimming and J lost 7 bases, with 12 bases between them. The germline V gene has CDR1 WSHSY and CDR2 SAAADI. CDR3 coding DNA: TGCGCCAGCAGTGAGACCGGGGGAGTGCAGCCCCAGCATTTT. Its protein is CASSETGGVQPQHF.

The genes are TRBV6-2 or TRBV6-3 and TRBJ2-5; 8 nucleotides match TRBD1. This CDR3 comprises 14 residues. Trimming cost V 8 bases and J 9 bases; bases outside gene matches: 14. CDR1 is MNHEY and CDR2 is SVGEGT in the germline V gene. Here the CDR3 reads CASRTGQAAESQYF. The CDR3 DNA sequence: TGTGCCAGCCGTACGGGACAGGCAGCGGAGTCCCAGTACTTC.

The rearrangement links TRBV28 to TRBJ2-3; TRBD2 matches at 11 bases. The CDR3 sequence is 14 residues long. Germline V lookup: CDR1 MDHEN, CDR2 SYDVKM. V lost 8 bases and J lost 7; bases outside the gene matches: 8. The CDR3 spells CASLLAGGRYTQYF. CDR3 in DNA: TGTGCCAGCCTCCTAGCGGGGGGCCGGTATACGCAGTATTTT.

The rearrangement links TRBV5-1 to TRBJ2-5; 10 bases map to TRBD2. Looked up from germline, CDR1 is SGHRS and CDR2 is YFSETQ. CDR3 length equals 16 residues. The ends lost 4 bases at V and 1 base at J; junction bases unmatched: 7. CDR3: CASSPGQREGQETQYF. The CDR3 region has the DNA TGCGCCAGCAGCCCTGGCCAGCGGGAGGGCCAAGAGACCCAGTACTTC.

The table lists this clonotype with a few counts. The rearrangement joins TRBV9 to TRBJ2-7; 9 bases fit TRBD2. The CDR3 consists of 17 residues. CDR1 is SGDLS, CDR2 YYNGEE, per germline. The J segment lost 2 bases and the V segment lost 0 bases, leaving 9 bases of the junction unmatched. DNA for the CDR3: TGTGCCAGCAGCGTAGCATCGGCTAGCGGGGCTCCCTACGAGCAGTACTTC. Protein: CASSVASASGAPYEQYF.

This clonotype was recorded a few times. The chain links TRBV25-1 to TRBJ1-1, with TRBD1 as a possible D gene (5 bases). Germline V gene lookup returns CDR1 MGHDK and CDR2 SYGVNS. The CDR3 is 14 residues long. Trimming took 8 bases from V and 1 from J, leaving 14 bases between them. The CDR3 DNA follows: TGTGCCAGCGAGCGGGGGGGGAGGAACACTGAAGCTTTCTTT. Translation gives CASERGGRNTEAFF.

This chain uses TRBV9 with TRBJ1-1; 8 bases match TRBD1. V shed 2 bases and J 4 bases; nucleotides not matched to a gene: 10. This CDR3 is built from 16 residues. The V gene's germline CDR1 is SGDLS and CDR2 YYNGEE. CDR3 in DNA: TGTGCCAGCAGCGTTGGGCAGGGGGCTGTGGGCACTGAAGCTTTCTTT. It encodes CASSVGQGAVGTEAFF.

This clonotype was detected a few times. The chain uses TRBV20-1 and TRBJ2-1, with 10 bases that match TRBD2. Germline lookup yields CDR1 DFQATT and CDR2 SNEGSKA (reference sequence). J was trimmed by 10 bases and V by 5 bases; bases with no gene match: 11. The CDR3 sequence is 14 residues long. The CDR3 sequence: CSAPISGGSGEQFF. The CDR3 DNA follows: TGCAGTGCTCCTATTAGCGGGGGGTCTGGCGAGCAGTTCTTC.

The chain combines TRBV20-1 with TRBJ2-3; D is uncertain. Germline V CDR1 and CDR2: DFQATT, SNEGSKA (reference sequence). V dropped 4 bases and J dropped 6 bases, with 8 bases sitting between them. The CDR3 consists of 11 residues. CDR3 residues: CSAKSGDTQYF. The CDR3 coding sequence is TGCAGTGCTAAAAGTGGGGATACGCAGTATTTT.

This clonotype appeared many times. V gene TRBV6-2 or TRBV6-3 combines with J gene TRBJ2-1, with D possibly called TRBD1 or TRBD2 (5 bases each). CDR1 and CDR2 (germline): MNHEY, SVGEGT. The CDR3 extends over 15 amino acids. The V gene lost 6 bases and the J gene lost 4 bases, with 16 bases spanning the gap. CDR3 protein: CASSPGTPHYNEQFF. CDR3 sequence (DNA): TGTGCCAGCAGCCCCGGGACGCCCCATTACAATGAGCAGTTCTTC.

In DNA form, the CDR3 reads TGCGCCAGCAGCCCTCGGACTAGCGGGACGCCTAGCACAGATACGCAGTATTTT. It codes for CASSPRTSGTPSTDTQYF. This chain joins TRBV4-3 and TRBJ2-3; 12 nucleotides match TRBD2. Germline V gene data show CDR1 as LGHNA and CDR2 as YSLEER. J lost 0 bases, V lost 4 bases, and 8 bases had no gene match. The CDR3 covers 18 residues.

This clonotype was seen a handful of times. This chain joins TRBV20-1 and TRBJ1-2; D is uncertain. Germline V CDR1 and CDR2: DFQATT, SNEGSKA (reference sequence). The CDR3 length is 13 residues. V lost 0 bases and J 0 bases, leaving 5 bases between the germline ends. The CDR3 reads CSARDATNYGYTF. CDR3 nucleotide sequence: TGCAGTGCTAGAGATGCAACTAACTATGGCTACACCTTC.